The 10 T cell receptor beta chains reported below all come from one sample, sequenced in a study of monozygotic twins with inflammatory bowel disease. TCRdb re-called the 5' RACE reads, yielding one record per CDR3 amino acid sequence without DNA. Its clone listing holds some 200,000 distinct CDR3 sequences. Source material: blood. The source of these receptors is a human donor with ulcerative colitis or Crohn's disease, or a healthy co-twin of an affected twin (not recorded which).

This chain joins TRBV3-1 and TRBJ1-1; TCRdb selects TRBD1, and the lack of DNA leaves this call unchecked. Germline values: CDR1 LGHDT, CDR2 YNNKEL (reference sequence). There are 14 residues in the CDR3. CDR3 in amino acids: CASSPYTGADEAFF.

This chain links TRBV5-1 with TRBJ2-7; as DNA is missing, the TRBD1 call by TCRdb cannot be tested. CDR1 and CDR2 (germline): SGHRS, YFSETQ. CDR3 length equals 13 residues. The CDR3 region is CASNEPGTTEQYF. The complete variable domain, with remaining parts taken from reference TRBV5-1 and TRBJ2-7, reads KAGVTQTPRYLIKTRGQQVTLSCSPISGHRSVSWYQQTPGQGLQFLFEYFSETQRNKGNFPGRFSGRQFSNSRSEMNVSTLELGDSALYLCASNEPGTTEQYFGPGTRLTVT.

V usage is TRBV10-3 and J usage is TRBJ2-3; as DNA is missing, the TRBD2 call by TCRdb cannot be tested. Germline CDR1 is ENHRY and CDR2 is SYGVKD. The CDR3 loop spans 16 amino acids. CDR3 amino acids: CAIKFGAGGRTDTQYF.

The CDR3 is CSVEGSGRENTGELFF. J is TRBJ2-2 and V is TRBV29-1; the D gene TCRdb calls, TRBD1, cannot be checked with no DNA. Germline V gene sequence: CDR1 SQVTM, CDR2 ANQGSEA. This CDR3 region has 16 residues.

The chain links TRBV6-6 to TRBJ2-5; no DNA is available, so the TRBD1 call from TCRdb remains unchecked. Germline CDR1 reads MNHNY; CDR2 reads SVGAGI (reference sequence). The CDR3 has 14 amino acids. The CDR3 reads CASSHPALEETQYF.

The genes are TRBV6-5 and TRBJ1-5. Germline V gene data show CDR1 as MNHEY and CDR2 as SVGAGI. The CDR3 is 16 residues long. CDR3 loop: CASSFGWPYSNQPQHF.

The chain recombines TRBV20-1 with TRBJ2-5; lacking DNA, the TRBD1 call made by TCRdb goes unchecked. The V gene's germline CDR1 is DFQATT and CDR2 SNEGSKA (reference sequence). There are 13 residues in the CDR3. The CDR3 region is CSAGGQNQETQYF.

This chain links TRBV6-1 with TRBJ2-2; TCRdb indicates TRBD1, and absent DNA this call remains unverified. The germline gives CDR1 MNHNS, CDR2 SASEGT. This CDR3 has 14 amino acids. The CDR3 loop reads CASTQGGNTGELFF.

The chain links TRBV7-9 to TRBJ1-1. The CDR3 covers 12 residues. Germline V lookup: CDR1 SEHNR, CDR2 FQNEAQ (reference sequence). The CDR3 sequence is CASSLTSGEAFF. The complete variable domain, with remaining parts taken from reference TRBV7-9 and TRBJ1-1, reads DTGVSQNPRHKITKRGQNVTFRCDPISEHNRLYWYRQTLGQGPEFLTYFQNEAQLEKSRLLSDRFSAERPKGSFSTLEIQRTEQGDSAMYLCASSLTSGEAFFGQGTRLTVV.

The chain carries TRBV5-4 and TRBJ2-2; TCRdb lists TRBD2, though no DNA is available to test this call. This CDR3 contains 16 residues. Germline lookup yields CDR1 SGHNT and CDR2 YYREEE (reference sequence). The CDR3 spells CASSWVRTQSPGELFF.